This T cell receptor beta chain was identified in a study of molecular identifiers for immune sequencing clone quantification. Study-wide results and limits: Beyond 20 RNA copies, clones held over 99% of effector molecules, compared with under 1% in naive cells.

Regarding this clonotype: Its cognate antigen is unknown.

V lost 4 bases to trimming and J lost 3 bases, with 11 bases between them. This CDR3 has 14 amino acids. CDR1 and CDR2 (germline): MNHEY, SVGAGI. Each CDR3 protein gets one entry after TCRdb re-called the PCR reads with MiXCR. The table includes 53,000 or so distinct CDR3 sequences, 36% detected once. The rearrangement links TRBV6-5 to TRBJ2-3; D might be TRBD2 (6 bases). The TCR comes from a human donor in good health. Some libraries in this study had Jurkat cell RNA spiked in. Sequencing used naive CD8+ T cells from blood, with Jurkat cell RNA spiked in. This sample's subset: FACS-sorted CD8+CD4-CCR7+CD45RA+ naive T cells. CDR3 sequence (DNA): TGTGCCAGCAGTTCCTACGGGAGTACAGATACGCAGTATTTT. Its translation is CASSSYGSTDTQYF.